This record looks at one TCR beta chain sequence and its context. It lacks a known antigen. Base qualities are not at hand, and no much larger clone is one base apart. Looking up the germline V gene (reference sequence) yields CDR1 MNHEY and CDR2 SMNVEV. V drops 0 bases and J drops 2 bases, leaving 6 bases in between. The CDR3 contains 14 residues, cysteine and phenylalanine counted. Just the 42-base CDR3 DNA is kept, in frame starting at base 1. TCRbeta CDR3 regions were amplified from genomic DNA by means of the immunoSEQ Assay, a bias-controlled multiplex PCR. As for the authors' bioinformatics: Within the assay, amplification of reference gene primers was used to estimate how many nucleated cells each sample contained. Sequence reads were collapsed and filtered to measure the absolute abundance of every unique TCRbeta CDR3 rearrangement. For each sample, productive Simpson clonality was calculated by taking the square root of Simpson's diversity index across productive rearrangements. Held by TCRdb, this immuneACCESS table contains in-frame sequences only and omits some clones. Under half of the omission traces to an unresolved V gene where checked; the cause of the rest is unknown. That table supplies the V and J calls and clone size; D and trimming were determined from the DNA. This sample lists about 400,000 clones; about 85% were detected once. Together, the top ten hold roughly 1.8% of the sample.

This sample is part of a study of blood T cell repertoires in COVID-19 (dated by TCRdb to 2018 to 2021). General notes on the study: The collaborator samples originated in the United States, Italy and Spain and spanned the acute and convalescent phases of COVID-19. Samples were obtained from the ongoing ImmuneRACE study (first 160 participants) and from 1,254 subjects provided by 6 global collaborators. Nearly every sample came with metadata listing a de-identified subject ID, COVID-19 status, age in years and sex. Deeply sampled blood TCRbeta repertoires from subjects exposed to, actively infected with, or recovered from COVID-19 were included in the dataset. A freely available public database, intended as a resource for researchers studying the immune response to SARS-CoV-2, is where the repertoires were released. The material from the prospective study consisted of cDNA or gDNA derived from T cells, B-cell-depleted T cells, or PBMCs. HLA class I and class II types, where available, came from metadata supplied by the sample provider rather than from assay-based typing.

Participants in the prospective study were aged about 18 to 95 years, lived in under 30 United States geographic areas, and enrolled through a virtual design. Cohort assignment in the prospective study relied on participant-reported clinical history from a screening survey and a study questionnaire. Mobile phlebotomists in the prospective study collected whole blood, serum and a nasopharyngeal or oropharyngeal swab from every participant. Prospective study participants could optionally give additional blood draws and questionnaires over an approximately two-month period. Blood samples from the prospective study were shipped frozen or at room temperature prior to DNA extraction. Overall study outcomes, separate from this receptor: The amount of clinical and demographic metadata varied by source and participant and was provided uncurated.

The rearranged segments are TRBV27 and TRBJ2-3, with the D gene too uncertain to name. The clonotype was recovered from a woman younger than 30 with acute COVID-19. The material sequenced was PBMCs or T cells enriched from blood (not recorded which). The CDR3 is CASSLSRATDTQYF. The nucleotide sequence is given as TGTGCCAGCAGTTTATCGAGAGCCACAGATACGCAGTATTTT.